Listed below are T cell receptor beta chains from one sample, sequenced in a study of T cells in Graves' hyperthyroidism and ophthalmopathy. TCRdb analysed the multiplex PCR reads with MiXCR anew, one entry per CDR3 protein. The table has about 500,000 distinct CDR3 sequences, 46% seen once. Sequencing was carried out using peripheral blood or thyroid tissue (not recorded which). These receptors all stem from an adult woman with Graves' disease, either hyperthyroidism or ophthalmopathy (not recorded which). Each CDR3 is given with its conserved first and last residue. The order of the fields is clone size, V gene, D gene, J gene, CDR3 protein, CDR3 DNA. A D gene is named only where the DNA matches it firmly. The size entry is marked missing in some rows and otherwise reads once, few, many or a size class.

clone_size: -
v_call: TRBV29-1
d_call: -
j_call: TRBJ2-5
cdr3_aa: CSVEDRWRKETQYF
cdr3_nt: TGCAGCGTTGAAGACCGGTGGCGGAAAGAGACCCAGTACTTC

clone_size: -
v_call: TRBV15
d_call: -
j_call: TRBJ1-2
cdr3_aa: CATSRIGGYTF
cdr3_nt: TGTGCCACCAGCAGGATCGGTGGCTACACCTTC

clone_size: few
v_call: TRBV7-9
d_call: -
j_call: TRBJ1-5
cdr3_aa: CASEGQSNQPQHF
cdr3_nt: TGTGCCAGTGAAGGACAGTCCAATCAGCCCCAGCATTTT

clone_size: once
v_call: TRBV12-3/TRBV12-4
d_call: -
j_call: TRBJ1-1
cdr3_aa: CASTFGGAVNTEAFF
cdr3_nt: TGTGCCAGCACCTTCGGGGGGGCGGTGAACACTGAAGCTTTCTTT

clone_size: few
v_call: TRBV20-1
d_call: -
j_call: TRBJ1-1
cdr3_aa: CSARDGSDEAFF
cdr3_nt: TGCAGTGCTAGAGACGGTTCGGATGAAGCTTTCTTT

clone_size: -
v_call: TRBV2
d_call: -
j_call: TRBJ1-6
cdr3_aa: CASSVSSLSPLHF
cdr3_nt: TGTGCCAGCAGTGTCTCCTCCTTGTCACCCCTCCACTTT

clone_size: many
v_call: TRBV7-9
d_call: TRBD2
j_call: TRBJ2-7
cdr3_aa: CASSSLGLAGEQYF
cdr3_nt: TGTGCCAGCAGCTCCCTCGGGCTAGCGGGGGAGCAGTACTTC

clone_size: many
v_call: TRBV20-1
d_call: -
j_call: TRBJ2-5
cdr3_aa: CSAPRGPRETQYF
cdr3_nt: TGCAGTGCTCCCCGAGGACCCAGAGAGACCCAGTACTTC

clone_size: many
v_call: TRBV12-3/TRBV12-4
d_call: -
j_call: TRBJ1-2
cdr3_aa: CASSLGFLLSNYGYTF
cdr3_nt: TGTGCCAGCAGTTTAGGGTTCCTCCTGAGTAACTATGGCTACACCTTC

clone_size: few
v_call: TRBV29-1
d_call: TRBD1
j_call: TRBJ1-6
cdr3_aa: CSVRDRGISPLHF
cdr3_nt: TGCAGCGTGCGGGACAGGGGGATTTCACCCCTCCACTTT

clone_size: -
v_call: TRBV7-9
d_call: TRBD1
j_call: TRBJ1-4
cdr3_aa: CASSLVQGNEKLFF
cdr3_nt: TGTGCCAGCAGCTTAGTACAGGGGAATGAAAAACTGTTTTTT

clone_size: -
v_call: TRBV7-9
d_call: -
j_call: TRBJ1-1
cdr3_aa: CASSLTTRSTEAFF
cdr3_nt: TGTGCCAGCAGCCTCACGACGAGGAGCACTGAAGCTTTCTTT

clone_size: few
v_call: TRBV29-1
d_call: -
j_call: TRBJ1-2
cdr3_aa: CSVEGYGYTF
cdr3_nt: TGCAGCGTTGAGGGGTATGGCTACACCTTC

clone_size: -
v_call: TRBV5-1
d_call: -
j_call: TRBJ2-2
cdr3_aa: CASSVAHTGELFF
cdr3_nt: TGCGCCAGCAGCGTGGCACACACCGGGGAGCTGTTTTTT

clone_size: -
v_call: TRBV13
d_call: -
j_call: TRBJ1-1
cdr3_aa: CASSAQGGGAFF
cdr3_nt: TGTGCCAGCAGCGCCCAGGGAGGGGGAGCTTTCTTT

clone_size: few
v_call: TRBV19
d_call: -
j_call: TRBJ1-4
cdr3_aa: CASSVNREEKLFF
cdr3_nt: TGTGCCAGTAGTGTGAACAGGGAGGAAAAACTGTTTTTT

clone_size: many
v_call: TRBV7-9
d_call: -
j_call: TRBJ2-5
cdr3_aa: CASSLEAFWRAETQYF
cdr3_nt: TGTGCCAGCAGCTTAGAGGCCTTCTGGCGGGCCGAGACCCAGTACTTC

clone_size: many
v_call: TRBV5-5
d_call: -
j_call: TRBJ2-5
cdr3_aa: CASSWSLGETQYF
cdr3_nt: TGTGCCAGCAGCTGGAGTCTGGGGGAGACCCAGTACTTC

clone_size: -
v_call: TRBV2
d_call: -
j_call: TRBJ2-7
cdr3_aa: CASSSLDTTYEQYF
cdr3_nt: TGTGCCAGCAGTAGTTTGGACACGACCTACGAGCAGTACTTC

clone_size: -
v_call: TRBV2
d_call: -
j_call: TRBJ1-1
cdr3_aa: CASSANGGGHTEAFF
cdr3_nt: TGTGCCAGCAGCGCCAACGGGGGAGGGCACACTGAAGCTTTCTTT

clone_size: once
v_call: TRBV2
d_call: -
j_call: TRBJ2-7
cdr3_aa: CASGADEQYF
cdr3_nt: TGTGCCAGCGGAGCCGACGAGCAGTACTTC

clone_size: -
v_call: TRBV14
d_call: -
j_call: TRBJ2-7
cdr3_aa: CASSQAMSGYSYEQYF
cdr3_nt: TGTGCCAGCAGCCAAGCGATGTCTGGTTACTCCTACGAGCAGTACTTC

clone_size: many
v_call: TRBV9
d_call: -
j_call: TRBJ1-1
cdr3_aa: CASSSGGFTEAFF
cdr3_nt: TGTGCCAGCAGCTCCGGGGGGTTCACTGAAGCTTTCTTT

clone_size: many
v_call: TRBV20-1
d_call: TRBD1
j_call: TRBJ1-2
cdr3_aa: CSPYDPGQGAPGGTF
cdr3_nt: TGCAGCCCATACGACCCGGGACAGGGGGCGCCGGGAGGCACCTTC

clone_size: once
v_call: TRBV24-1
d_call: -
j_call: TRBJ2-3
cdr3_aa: CATRHRDSYTRTDTQYF
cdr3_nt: TGTGCCACCAGACACCGGGACTCCTACACACGCACAGATACGCAGTATTTT